The 17 T cell receptor beta chains listed next were all sequenced from one sample in a study of CD8+ T cells in alopecia areata. RNA was isolated and reverse transcribed to cDNA, the sequencing template. Generated by immunoSEQ multiplex PCR, the TCRdb table keeps only in-frame clones and is missing some. Of roughly 200,000 clones in the sample, about 55% were seen once. Treatment meaning: oral pan-JAK inhibitor, 5-10 mg twice daily. The specimen was CD8+ T cells sorted from blood, collected at week 24, from a patient treated with tofacitinib. The source of these receptors is a human donor with alopecia areata.

V is TRBV13 and J is TRBJ2-7, with D possibly TRBD1 on 6 matching bases. Trimming stripped 5 bases from V and 0 bases from J, with 14 bases between. The CDR3 contains 15 residues. CDR1 is PRHDT and CDR2 is FYEKMQ in the germline V gene (reference sequence). Here the CDR3 DNA reads TGTGCCAGCAGCGCAACAGGGTCGAACTCCTACGAGCAGTACTTC. Protein product: CASSATGSNSYEQYF.

The chain joins TRBV7-2 to TRBJ2-5, with D perhaps matching TRBD2 (5 bases). Trimming pared 6 bases from V and 3 bases from J, leaving 26 bases between. The CDR3 extends over 18 amino acids. Germline-derived CDR1 and CDR2 are SGHTA and FQGNSA. CDR3 DNA sequence: TGTGCCAGCAGTCTAGAGCGGATAGCCTCTTGGGCTGAAGAGACCCAGTACTTC. Its translation: CASSLERIASWAEETQYF.

The V gene is TRBV19, the J gene TRBJ1-2, with D possibly matching TRBD1 (6 bases). The CDR3 has 13 amino acids. Trimming stripped 7 bases from V and 6 bases from J, with 15 bases between. Germline values: CDR1 LNHDA, CDR2 SQIVND (reference sequence). The CDR3 region is CASTPGTGHGYTF. Written as DNA, the CDR3 is TGTGCCAGTACCCCTGGTACAGGGCATGGCTACACCTTC.

The chain carries TRBV10-3 and TRBJ1-1, with TRBD1 as a possible D gene (5 bases). The V gene lost 3 bases and the J gene lost 4 bases, with 6 bases spanning the gap. This CDR3 spans 12 amino acids. The germline gives CDR1 ENHRY, CDR2 SYGVKD. The CDR3: CAISERGTEAFF. In nucleotides, the CDR3 is TGTGCCATCAGTGAAAGGGGCACTGAAGCTTTCTTT.

The V gene is TRBV5-1, the J gene TRBJ1-2, with D possibly being TRBD1 (6 bases). V shed 4 bases and J shed 2 bases, with 12 bases lying between them. The CDR3 extends over 14 amino acids. Germline V gives CDR1 SGHRS, CDR2 YFSETQ. The DNA for the CDR3 is TGCGCCAGCAGCCCGGAGGGGGACAACTATGGCTACACCTTC. Protein sequence: CASSPEGDNYGYTF.

The count of this clone is one. This sequence joins TRBV9 and TRBJ2-3; D perhaps matches TRBD2 (6 bases). V was clipped by 3 bases and J by 2 bases, with 10 bases between them. Germline CDR1 is SGDLS and CDR2 is YYNGEE. The CDR3 contains 14 residues. The DNA of the CDR3 is TGTGCCAGCAGCGGGGGGGAAAACACAGATACGCAGTATTTT. This gives the protein CASSGGENTDTQYF. The full variable domain, with the rest looked up from reference TRBV9 and TRBJ2-3, is DSGVTQTPKHLITATGQRVTLRCSPRSGDLSVYWYQQSLDQGLQFLIQYYNGEERAKGNILERFSAQQFPDLHSELNLSSLELGDSALYFCASSGGENTDTQYFGPGTRLTVL.

The V call is TRBV4-1, the J call TRBJ1-1, with D hard to call. V lost 6 bases and J lost 0, with 2 bases in between. CDR1 and CDR2 from the germline V gene are MGHRA and YSYEKL. The CDR3 sequence is 11 residues long. This chain's CDR3 is CASRMNTEAFF. The CDR3 region has the DNA TGCGCCAGCAGAATGAACACTGAAGCTTTCTTT.

V gene TRBV2 combines with J gene TRBJ1-5, with no clear D. The CDR3 extends over 12 amino acids. Germline CDR1 SNHLY, CDR2 FYNNEI. Trimming stripped 6 bases from V and 2 bases from J, with 5 bases between. The DNA of the CDR3 is TGTGCCAGCAGGGATGGCAATCAGCCCCAGCATTTT. Translation gives CASRDGNQPQHF.

This clone was detected only a few times. The gene calls are TRBV7-9 and TRBJ1-5, with 7 bases lining up with TRBD1. V lost 3 bases to trimming and J lost 5 bases; unmatched junction nucleotides: 4. This CDR3 is 14 amino acids long. The germline V gene encodes CDR1 SEHNR and CDR2 FQNEAQ (reference sequence). The chain's CDR3 is CASSFGTVDQPQHF. Here the CDR3 DNA reads TGTGCCAGCAGCTTTGGGACAGTTGATCAGCCCCAGCATTTT.

This clone was seen only a few times. The CDR3 coding sequence is TGTGCCAGCAGCTTAGCCTCCGGACTTCACACAGATACGCAGTATTTT. This codes for CASSLASGLHTDTQYF. This chain uses TRBV7-2 with TRBJ2-3, with D possibly matching TRBD2 (5 bases). Per the germline V gene, CDR1 is SGHTA and CDR2 is FQGNSA. This CDR3 spans 16 amino acids. With 0 bases removed from V and 2 bases from J, the gap between germline ends came to 12 bases.

This clone was picked up a small number of times. The chain links TRBV11-2 to TRBJ2-7; 12 bases match TRBD1. The V and J ends lost 6 bases and 5 bases, in that order; junction bases with no gene match: 11. Germline values: CDR1 SGHAT, CDR2 FQNNGV. The CDR3 extends over 16 amino acids. The CDR3 region is CASRPGTGGSRDEQYF. As DNA, the CDR3 is TGTGCCAGCAGACCCGGGACAGGGGGCTCTCGGGACGAGCAGTACTTC.

This clone was detected a few times. In DNA form, the CDR3 reads TGCGCCAGCAGCCAGGGGCACGGGGCGAGGGAGCCCCAGCATTTT. Residues: CASSQGHGAREPQHF. This sequence joins TRBV4-3 and TRBJ1-5, with D perhaps TRBD1 (5 bases). The CDR3 has 15 amino acids. V shed 3 bases and J shed 8 bases, with 17 bases lying between them. The germline CDR1 and CDR2 sequences are LGHNA and YSLEER.

CDR3 amino acids: CASSSPWRGGSTDTQYF. DNA of the CDR3: TGTGCCAGCAGCTCCCCTTGGCGGGGGGGAAGCACAGATACGCAGTATTTT. V is TRBV11-2 and J is TRBJ2-3; TRBD2 matches 9 bases. CDR1 and CDR2 (germline): SGHAT, FQNNGV. The CDR3 extends over 17 amino acids. The J segment lost 0 bases and the V segment lost 4 bases, leaving 8 bases of the junction unmatched.

The gene calls are TRBV12-5 and TRBJ1-1; no reliable D call. The CDR3 consists of 12 residues. Trimming stripped 3 bases from V and 7 bases from J, with 9 bases between. Germline CDR1 reads LGHNT; CDR2 reads FRNRAP. This CDR3 reads CASGFGNDEAFF. For the CDR3, the DNA is TGTGCTAGTGGTTTTGGAAACGATGAAGCTTTCTTT.

Here the CDR3 DNA reads TGTGCCAGCAATGAGGGGGCGAACACTGAAGCTTTCTTT. It encodes CASNEGANTEAFF. The rearrangement joins TRBV6-6 to TRBJ1-1, with 7 bases identical to TRBD1. CDR3 length: 13 residues. J lost 1 base, V lost 7 bases, and 3 bases had no gene match. CDR1 is MNHNY and CDR2 is SVGAGI in the germline V gene (reference sequence).

This clone was observed a few times. The rearrangement uses TRBV29-1 and TRBJ2-1; 8 bases map to TRBD2. Germline-derived CDR1 and CDR2 are SQVTM and ANQGSEA. The CDR3 has 16 amino acids. J lost 3 bases, V lost 1 base, and 8 bases had no gene match. The CDR3 is CSVEGSGSGDYNEQFF. In DNA form, the CDR3 reads TGCAGCGTTGAAGGGTCCGGTAGCGGGGACTACAATGAGCAGTTCTTC.

In its sample, this clone was seen a few times. The chain couples TRBV29-1 to TRBJ2-3; D might be TRBD1 or TRBD2, each matching 5 bases. Per germline, CDR1 SQVTM and CDR2 ANQGSEA. This CDR3 is 14 amino acids long. V was cut by 8 bases and J by 0 bases, with 15 bases left in between. CDR3 nucleotides: TGCAGCACGCTAGGGGAGTTAAGCACAGATACGCAGTATTTT. Amino acids: CSTLGELSTDTQYF.